This record concerns one T cell receptor (beta chain) sequence. Its antigen is not identified. Germline CDR1 is SGDLS and CDR2 is YYNGEE. V shed 0 bases and J 15 bases; nucleotides not matched to a gene: 11. The CDR3 contains 15 residues. The data belong to a study of cytomegalovirus exposure and HLA in healthy donors. Turning to the study itself: From HLA-typed donors, an early data release held tens of millions of unique TCRs.

PCR amplification relied on 60 Vbeta primers (plus 13 Jbeta primers). Libraries were prepared by immunoSEQ multiplex PCR; TCRdb keeps only in-frame clonotypes and omits some of them. This sample has roughly 190,000 clones, with roughly 77% found just once. Findings of the study overall: Certain sequence variants were highly shared and formed a cluster, and this cluster was likely a sequencing artifact.

The sequence came from a woman aged 50 to 60 in good health and CMV-seronegative. The rearrangement uses TRBV9 and TRBJ2-4, with TRBD2 matching 11 bases. Sequencing used PBMCs. The CDR3 bases are TGTGCCAGCAGCGTAGGAGTAGCGGGAGGGGGGGAGCGGTACTTC. This gives the protein CASSVGVAGGGERYF. The complete variable domain, with remaining parts taken from reference TRBV9 and TRBJ2-4, reads DSGVTQTPKHLITATGQRVTLRCSPRSGDLSVYWYQQSLDQGLQFLIQYYNGEERAKGNILERFSAQQFPDLHSELNLSSLELGDSALYFCASSVGVAGGGERYFGAGTRLSVL.